What follows are 11 T cell receptor beta chains derived from one specimen sequenced in a study of blood T cells in healthy people across ages. Then a second PCR, running about 6 to 12 cycles, was carried out with a sample-barcoded 5' primer and a J-beta primer mix. TCRdb re-called the 5' RACE reads through MiXCR, storing one row per CDR3 protein. The sample consists of more than 650,000 distinct CDR3 sequences, around half of them appearing once. Sample: blood. These receptors all come from a man older than 75 in good health.

In this sample, this clonotype turned up a few times. The V and J genes are TRBV2 and TRBJ2-7, with D possibly TRBD1 on 5 matching bases. The germline V and J ends were trimmed by 3 bases and 4 bases, with 13 bases remaining between them. This CDR3 spans 14 amino acids. The germline CDR1 and CDR2 sequences are SNHLY and FYNNEI. The CDR3 spells CASSEADSLYEQYF. DNA of the CDR3: TGTGCCAGCAGTGAGGCCGACAGCCTTTACGAGCAGTACTTC.

The rearrangement links TRBV25-1 to TRBJ2-5; the match to TRBD1 covers 7 bases. The V segment lost 1 base and the J segment 4 bases; nucleotides outside the gene matches: 9. This CDR3 contains 16 residues. Germline CDR1 and CDR2: MGHDK and SYGVNS. The CDR3 DNA reads as TGTGCCAGCAGTGAATGGCAGGGGACAGATTTAGAGACCCAGTACTTC. It translates to CASSEWQGTDLETQYF.

The CDR3 nucleotides read TGTGCCAGCAGCCTAGCGGGAGGGTCCCACGAGCAGTACTTC. Encoded protein: CASSLAGGSHEQYF. The genes are TRBV28 and TRBJ2-7; TRBD2 matches at 12 bases. The CDR3 is made up of 14 amino acids. Looked up from germline, CDR1 is MDHEN and CDR2 is SYDVKM. V trimming: 6 bases; J trimming: 5 bases; junction bases outside the gene matches: 5.

The rearrangement links TRBV9 to TRBJ2-1, with D perhaps TRBD1 or TRBD2 (5 bases each). The CDR3 is 15 amino acids. V shed 2 bases and J shed 6 bases, with 15 bases lying between them. CDR1 is SGDLS, CDR2 YYNGEE, per germline. CDR3 sequence reads: CASSVSGAPSNEQFF. CDR3 nucleotide sequence: TGTGCCAGCAGCGTTTCCGGGGCTCCTTCCAATGAGCAGTTCTTC.

In this sample, this clonotype turned up a few times. The chain has TRBV12-3 or TRBV12-4 and TRBJ2-1; 14 bases fit TRBD2. V shed 6 bases, J shed 4 bases, and the junction held 14 bases outside the gene matches. The CDR3 is 19 residues long. CDR3 sequence (DNA): TGTGCCAGCAGGCCCCGTCCCGGGACTAGCGGGAGAGGGTACAATGAGCAGTTCTTC. Translating gives CASRPRPGTSGRGYNEQFF.

This rearrangement joins TRBV10-3 to TRBJ2-3, with TRBD2 matching 15 bases. This CDR3 comprises 16 residues. V trimming: 11 bases; J trimming: 6 bases; junction bases outside the gene matches: 12. Germline loops: CDR1 ENHRY, CDR2 SYGVKD. CDR3 sequence (DNA): TGTGCCCATCGTCCGGGACTAGCGGGGGGTGAGGATACGCAGTATTTT. Its protein product is CAHRPGLAGGEDTQYF.

This clonotype appeared once. The rearrangement joins TRBV20-1 to TRBJ2-1; 12 nucleotides match TRBD2. J lost 4 bases, V lost 6 bases, and 13 bases had no gene match. Per the germline V gene, CDR1 is DFQATT and CDR2 is SNEGSKA (reference sequence). The CDR3 sequence is 17 residues long. The CDR3 is CSAPRGLAGSWYNEQFF. The CDR3 DNA reads TGCAGTGCCCCTCGCGGACTAGCGGGGTCGTGGTACAATGAGCAGTTCTTC.

The chain joins TRBV29-1 to TRBJ2-1; the match to TRBD2 covers 9 bases. This CDR3 region has 15 residues. V lost 6 bases and J lost 2; bases outside the gene matches: 8. Germline V CDR1 and CDR2: SQVTM, ANQGSEA. The CDR3, as DNA: TGCAGCGTAGATAATAGCGGGAGCACCTACAATGAGCAGTTCTTC. This encodes CSVDNSGSTYNEQFF.

This clonotype was seen a handful of times. The chain recombines TRBV15 with TRBJ1-6, with D perhaps matching TRBD1 (5 bases). Trimming left V 0 bases short and J 14 bases short, with 11 bases between. CDR3 length: 13 amino acids. Germline assignment: CDR1 LNHNV and CDR2 YYDKDF (reference sequence). CDR3: CATSRDVEDTLHF. The CDR3 nucleotides read TGTGCCACCAGCAGAGATGTTGAGGACACCCTCCACTTT.

The chain recombines TRBV10-3 with TRBJ2-1; D remains ambiguous. Trimming left V 8 bases short and J 6 bases short, with 11 bases between. Germline assignment: CDR1 ENHRY and CDR2 SYGVKD. This CDR3 comprises 12 residues. CDR3 bases: TGTGCCATCTTAGTCCCTCCCAATGAGCAGTTCTTC. Protein product: CAILVPPNEQFF.

The gene calls are TRBV7-6 and TRBJ2-1; 8 nucleotides match TRBD2. This CDR3 comprises 17 residues. Trimming removed 2 bases from V and 10 bases from J; junction bases left unmatched: 16. Germline V gene sequence: CDR1 SGHVS, CDR2 FNYEAQ. CDR3 nucleotide sequence: TGTGCCAGCAGCTTAACCCAACCTCTAGCGGGCCAGGGGGAGCAGTTCTTC. This translates into CASSLTQPLAGQGEQFF.